This TCR beta chain was observed in a study of cytotoxic CD8 clonotypes in ibrutinib-treated CLL (dated by TCRdb to the early 2020s). Study-level background: In this cohort, some 14 patients were treatment-naive and roughly 10 were relapsed/refractory, while under 18 had unmutated IGHV. Partial responses were observed in approximately 24 patients and complete responses in 2; after a median follow-up of 68 months, remission was maintained in around 14 patients and progression was observed in approximately 12. Response samples were taken after a median of around 13 months on treatment, ranging from about 6 to 40 months. On average, each sample had roughly 230,000 productive templates and 96,000 or so productive rearrangements. Of the approximately 87 participants in the trial, roughly 26 had longitudinal samples available. Cryopreserved peripheral blood mononuclear cells were obtained prior to treatment, at the time of response, and at either disease progression or sustained remission. All remission and progressive disease samples were collected while patients were still receiving ibrutinib. What the research found in general, with its limitations: At ibrutinib response clonality went up, during sustained remission it held steady, and at progression it dropped back toward baseline. Lymph node repertoires were not examined, and the timing of sampling was not matched between patients in sustained remission and those whose disease progressed. Baseline clonality exceeded that of age-matched healthy donors and correlated strongly with circulating CD8+ T-cell counts. Public clonotypes were rare and either contracted or stayed stable during treatment, and the rise in clonality at ibrutinib response reflected the expansion of private clonotypes.

A MiSeq instrument was used for deep resolution sequencing, which targeted depths ranging from 1 in 1 million up to 1 in 200,000 T cells, with coverage averaging 10x for each clonotype. The immunoSEQ hsTCRB Kit was used to generate the TCR beta libraries. The paper's processing steps were these. The data were analyzed with ImmunoSEQ Analyzer and ImmunoSEQ Data Assistant, and V, D and J gene assignments followed IMGT definitions. Clonality, which ranges from 0 to 1, was calculated as one minus the normalized Shannon entropy of productive rearrangement frequencies. Only overrepresented clonotypes making up at least 0.05% of the repertoire of each patient were included in the public clonotype analysis. Some 14 age-matched healthy donor repertoires from immuneACCESS served as clonality controls. The clones in this table, taken by TCRdb from immuneACCESS, are in-frame only. Not every clone is retained; where verified, under half of the shortfall comes from an unresolved V gene, and the cause of the rest is unknown. V, J and clone size reflect that table, while D and trimming were determined from the DNA. Recorded for this sample are around 140,000 clones; 70% to 90% of them occurred a single time. The ten largest clonotypes hold around 2.1% of the sample.

V lost 7 bases and J lost 3 bases, and the count of bases not matched to a germline gene is 7. The germline V gene (reference sequence) supplies CDR1 MNHNY and CDR2 SVGAGI. Including the terminal cysteine and phenylalanine, the CDR3 comprises 15 residues. Only the CDR3 DNA is retained, 45 bases long and in frame from the first base. Points on this clone: Which antigen it targets is not known. No much larger clonotype is one base removed from it; base qualities were not supplied.

According to the study, the label for this sample's time point signals: roughly 2 years on ibrutinib. Around 2 micrograms of genomic DNA were extracted from cryopreserved PBMCs for TCR beta library preparation. Longitudinal blood samples from CLL patients on ibrutinib monotherapy were analyzed using high-throughput TCR beta sequencing. The patients took part in an open-label, single-center phase 2 trial of ibrutinib monotherapy. The TCR was taken from a human donor with chronic lymphocytic leukemia. The material was PBMCs, obtained after 24 months of ibrutinib treatment. Here the chain combines TRBV6-6 and TRBJ2-1; 9 central nucleotides agree with TRBD1. The CDR3 protein is CASTPDRGVYNEQFF. The DNA is TGTGCCAGCACCCCCGACAGGGGGGTCTACAATGAGCAGTTCTTC.